The rows below give T cell receptor beta chains drawn from one sample of a study of blood T cell repertoires in COVID-19. Sequenced by immunoSEQ multiplex PCR; TCRdb stores in-frame clones only, minus some. The sample carries roughly 52,000 clones, 82% recorded once. Sequenced sample: peripheral blood. Receptors originate from a man older than 75 with COVID-19, enrolled during active disease. Both conserved end residues are part of each CDR3. D genes are given only for firm matches. Part of the rows lack a size; the others show once, few, many or a class for expanded clones.

j_call d_call clone_size v_call cdr3_aa cdr3_nt
TRBJ1-5 NA NA TRBV24-1 CATSMEGPLNQPQHF TGTGCCACCAGTATGGAGGGGCCCCTCAATCAGCCCCAGCATTTT
TRBJ2-5 NA NA TRBV7-3 CASSLDFGETQYF TGTGCCAGCAGCTTAGACTTCGGCGAGACCCAGTACTTC
TRBJ1-4 TRBD1 NA TRBV10-2 CASRGVSGQGDEKLFF TGCGCCAGCAGGGGGGTTTCGGGACAGGGGGATGAAAAACTGTTTTTT
TRBJ1-1 NA NA TRBV9 CASSVLSLPAGTEAFF TGTGCCAGCAGCGTACTGTCGCTTCCGGCAGGCACTGAAGCTTTCTTT
TRBJ1-1 TRBD1 NA TRBV7-2 CASSISGTGIAFF TGTGCCAGCAGCATCTCCGGGACAGGGATCGCTTTCTTT
TRBJ1-3 NA NA TRBV30 CAWEPQSGNTIYF TGTGCCTGGGAACCACAATCTGGAAACACCATATATTTT
TRBJ2-7 TRBD1 NA TRBV6-6 CASSYSWDRGDEQYF TGTGCCAGCAGTTACTCGTGGGACAGGGGGGACGAGCAGTACTTC
TRBJ1-5 NA NA TRBV5-8 CASSLGTAMPQHF TGTGCCAGCAGCTTGGGGACTGCCATGCCCCAGCATTTT
TRBJ1-5 TRBD1 NA TRBV19 CASSIVPSTGVGDQPQHF TGTGCCAGTAGTATAGTCCCCTCGACAGGGGTAGGCGATCAGCCCCAGCATTTT
TRBJ1-1 TRBD1 NA TRBV7-9 CASSPPGTVNTEAFF TGTGCCAGCAGCCCTCCCGGGACAGTGAACACTGAAGCTTTCTTT
TRBJ1-4 NA NA TRBV27 CASSFKLGGGAIEKLFF TGTGCCAGCAGTTTTAAATTAGGGGGGGGCGCGATTGAAAAACTGTTTTTT
TRBJ1-2 NA NA TRBV2 CASSPSWYYGYTF TGTGCCAGCAGTCCGAGCTGGTACTATGGCTACACCTTC
TRBJ2-1 NA NA TRBV14 CASSQDLNADEQFF TGTGCCAGCAGCCAAGATCTAAATGCCGATGAGCAGTTCTTC
TRBJ1-1 TRBD1 once TRBV6-7 CASTAGQGARGAFF TGTGCCAGCACCGCGGGACAGGGGGCGCGGGGAGCTTTCTTT
TRBJ2-3 TRBD2 NA TRBV3-1/TRBV3-2 CASSQVTTSGDTQYF TGTGCCAGCAGCCAAGTAACGACTAGCGGGGATACGCAGTATTTT
TRBJ2-1 TRBD2 NA TRBV5-1 CASSLTSGTVYNEQFF TGCGCCAGCAGCTTGACTAGCGGGACGGTCTACAATGAGCAGTTCTTC
TRBJ2-4 NA NA TRBV9 CASSVEGVDIQYF TGTGCCAGCAGCGTAGAAGGGGTTGACATTCAGTACTTC
TRBJ2-1 TRBD2 few TRBV6-4 CASSLGTSGYGQFF TGTGCCAGCAGTCTCGGGACTAGCGGGTATGGGCAGTTCTTC
TRBJ1-4 NA NA TRBV28 CASSLRQTTNEKLFF TGTGCCAGCAGCTTGAGACAGACAACTAATGAAAAACTGTTTTTT
TRBJ2-3 NA NA TRBV11-2 CASTYSPDTQYF TGTGCCAGCACATACAGCCCGGATACGCAGTATTTT
TRBJ1-4 TRBD1 few TRBV5-4 CASSHAGGEEKLFF TGTGCCAGCAGCCACGCAGGGGGCGAAGAAAAACTGTTTTTT
TRBJ1-1 NA NA TRBV4-3 CASSRTQNTEAFF TGCGCCAGCAGCCGTACACAGAACACTGAAGCTTTCTTT
TRBJ1-4 NA NA TRBV27 CASSLSGKLFF TGTGCCAGCAGTTTATCCGGGAAACTGTTTTTT
TRBJ2-1 TRBD2 NA TRBV7-9 CASSLVAGASYNEQFF TGTGCCAGCAGCTTAGTAGCGGGGGCCTCCTACAATGAGCAGTTCTTC
TRBJ1-2 NA NA TRBV3-1/TRBV3-2 CASSQDRGEGGYTF TGTGCCAGCAGCCAAGATAGAGGGGAGGGAGGCTACACCTTC